This T cell receptor (beta chain) was retrieved from a study of cytomegalovirus exposure and HLA in healthy donors. The PCR was carried out with 60 Vbeta primers and 13 Jbeta primers. The repertoire was sequenced with immunoSEQ multiplex PCR; TCRdb's copy has only in-frame clones and lacks some. The sample contains 140,000 to 150,000 clones, about two thirds of which appear only once. A word on this clone: Its specificity is unknown.

V was trimmed by 4 bases and J by 6 bases, leaving 20 bases between them. The CDR3 has 15 residues. Looked up from germline, CDR1 is SGHNT and CDR2 is YYREEE (reference sequence). Study results and limitations: It was likely that a cluster of highly shared sequence variants was a sequencing artifact. Across donors, sequencing depth was assumed by presence/absence analyses to be roughly uniform. The listing of 150 or so TCR beta chains classed them as cytomegalovirus-associated.

Material for sequencing was PBMCs. This chain links TRBV5-4 with TRBJ2-7, with D possibly being TRBD2 (6 bases). The TCR comes from a man aged 35-49 years in good health and CMV-seronegative. CDR3 residues: CASSPIFGGRAEQYF. CDR3 nucleotide sequence: TGTGCCAGCAGCCCTATTTTCGGGGGACGCGCCGAGCAGTACTTC.